This T cell receptor beta chain was captured in a study of neurological immune-mediated disorders. The V gene lost 0 bases and the J gene lost 2 bases, with 7 bases spanning the gap. The CDR3 is 15 residues long. Germline CDR1 is LGHDT and CDR2 is YNNKEL (reference sequence). Each CDR3 protein is one row after TCRdb ran MiXCR on the 5' RACE reads. This sample yields some 66,000 distinct CDR3 sequences, of which around 3.3% are seen a single time; around 3.7% belongs to the top ten. Overall study results and limits: The absence of shared CDR3 amino acid sequences among expanded clones across subjects suggests private repertoires in all groups. As far as clinical or MRI features were concerned, none was associated with the multiple sclerosis repertoire cluster.

This clonotype was observed a single time. The antigen remains unidentified. The sample comprised PBMCs. The receptor was isolated from a man between 40 and 49 years old with multiple sclerosis. The genes are TRBV3-1 and TRBJ2-2, with D possibly matching TRBD2 (5 bases). The CDR3 DNA sequence: TGTGCCAGCAGCCAAGATCGGGGAAACACCGGGGAGCTGTTTTTT. It translates to CASSQDRGNTGELFF.